These 21 T cell receptor beta chains share one sample of origin, sequenced in a study of blood T cell repertoires in COVID-19. Produced via immunoSEQ multiplex PCR; TCRdb's table is partial and in-frame only. The table has 210,000 or so clones, about nine tenths seen once. The sample comprised peripheral blood. These TCRs come from a man aged 50 or older with acute or convalescent COVID-19.

The V and J genes are TRBV2 and TRBJ2-3; D gene unclear. Germline lookup yields CDR1 SNHLY and CDR2 FYNNEI. The CDR3 length is 13 residues. V dropped 8 bases and J dropped 1 base, with 10 bases sitting between them. The CDR3 DNA reads TGTGCCAGCTGCTTCGGAGGCACAGATACGCAGTATTTT. The encoded protein is CASCFGGTDTQYF.

The chain joins TRBV5-1 to TRBJ2-1; possibly TRBD1 for D (8 bases). Trimming removed 0 bases from V and 6 bases from J, with 13 bases in between. CDR1 is SGHRS, CDR2 YFSETQ, per germline. The CDR3 length is 15 residues. CDR3 nucleotide sequence: TGCGCCAGCAGCTTGGGGACAGGGAGGGCCAATGAGCAGTTCTTC. This encodes CASSLGTGRANEQFF.

This chain links TRBV2 with TRBJ1-3; 9 positions agree with TRBD1. CDR1 is SNHLY, CDR2 FYNNEI, per germline. The CDR3 extends over 15 amino acids. Trimming cost V 5 bases and J 4 bases; bases outside gene matches: 6. CDR3 bases: TGTGCCAGCAGTTCCGGGACAGGGCACGGAAACACCATATATTTT. Protein product: CASSSGTGHGNTIYF.

V usage is TRBV18 and J usage is TRBJ1-1, with a possible D match to TRBD1 (6 bases). This CDR3 has 16 amino acids. Germline V gene sequence: CDR1 KGHSH, CDR2 LQKENI. With 4 bases removed from V and 0 bases from J, the gap between germline ends came to 15 bases. CDR3 loop: CASSHPWRTVNTEAFF. The DNA for the CDR3 is TGTGCCAGCTCACACCCCTGGAGGACAGTGAACACTGAAGCTTTCTTT.

J is TRBJ1-5 and V is TRBV20-1; D is possibly TRBD1 (5 bases). The CDR3 runs to 14 residues. V was clipped by 3 bases and J by 6 bases, with 15 bases between them. The germline gives CDR1 DFQATT, CDR2 SNEGSKA (reference sequence). The CDR3 protein is CSASQRGGGQPQHF. In nucleotides, the CDR3 is TGCAGTGCTAGTCAAAGGGGCGGCGGTCAGCCCCAGCATTTT.

This clone has only a few counts. The gene calls are TRBV5-1 and TRBJ1-4; 7 nucleotides match TRBD1. V gave up 4 bases and J gave up 5 bases; unmatched junction bases: 5. Germline CDR1 reads SGHRS; CDR2 reads YFSETQ. The length of the CDR3 is 14 residues. CDR3 sequence (DNA): TGCGCCAGCAGCAAGGGACAGCAGAATGAAAAACTGTTTTTT. Translated: CASSKGQQNEKLFF.

The table lists this clone with a few counts. The chain links TRBV2 to TRBJ1-5; the D gene is possibly TRBD1 (6 bases). Trimming left V 9 bases short and J 3 bases short, with 15 bases between. The CDR3 runs 14 residues. From germline, CDR1 is SNHLY and CDR2 FYNNEI. The CDR3 reads CASQTGLPNQPQHF. The CDR3 region has the DNA TGTGCCAGTCAGACAGGCCTTCCCAATCAGCCCCAGCATTTT.

This chain joins TRBV9 and TRBJ1-2, with 8 positions matching TRBD1. Germline CDR1 and CDR2: SGDLS and YYNGEE. The CDR3 has 16 residues. J lost 4 bases, V lost 4 bases, and 12 bases had no gene match. CDR3 DNA sequence: TGTGCCAGCAGCCCCCAAGGACAGGGCTCGGGCTATGGCTACACCTTC. This sequence encodes CASSPQGQGSGYGYTF.

V usage is TRBV11-2 and J usage is TRBJ1-1; 9 nucleotides line up with TRBD1. Germline V gives CDR1 SGHAT, CDR2 FQNNGV. The CDR3 loop spans 15 amino acids. After removal of 5 bases from V and 4 bases from J, the junction contained 8 bases not matched to a gene. The DNA of the CDR3 is TGTGCCAGCAGCACCCCGGGACAGGGAAGCACTGAAGCTTTCTTT. As protein: CASSTPGQGSTEAFF.

The chain employs TRBV25-1 and TRBJ2-4, with 9 bases that match TRBD2. Looked up from germline, CDR1 is MGHDK and CDR2 is SYGVNS. This CDR3 contains 14 residues. V shed 3 bases and J 8 bases; nucleotides not matched to a gene: 5. CDR3: CASSDASGEDIQYF. For the CDR3, the DNA is TGTGCCAGCAGTGACGCTAGCGGGGAGGACATTCAGTACTTC.

V is TRBV2 and J is TRBJ1-5, with D possibly matching TRBD1 (6 bases). With 7 bases removed from V and 7 bases from J, the gap between germline ends came to 20 bases. Germline V gives CDR1 SNHLY, CDR2 FYNNEI. There are 15 residues in the CDR3. The DNA for the CDR3 is TGTGCCAGCAATACAAATGGGGGCAAGGGGCAGCCCCAGCATTTT. This gives the protein CASNTNGGKGQPQHF.

CDR3 bases: TGCGCCAGCAGCCAAGTATCGGTTAACTATGGCTACACCTTC. As protein: CASSQVSVNYGYTF. V is TRBV4-1 and J is TRBJ1-2; D ambiguous. Trimming pared 1 base from V and 1 base from J, leaving 7 bases between. The CDR3 consists of 14 residues. CDR1 is MGHRA and CDR2 is YSYEKL in the germline V gene.

CDR3 region: CACDTLYTGELFF. CDR3 DNA sequence: TGTGCCTGCGACACTCTTTACACCGGGGAGCTGTTTTTT. The chain has TRBV7-9 and TRBJ2-2; D gene ambiguous. V lost 11 bases to trimming and J lost 3 bases, with 13 bases between them. Per germline, CDR1 SEHNR and CDR2 FQNEAQ (reference sequence). This CDR3 has 13 amino acids.

V and J are TRBV4-1 and TRBJ1-5; D gene unclear. V was shortened by 0 bases and J by 2 bases, with 11 bases between the two germline ends. Germline CDR1 MGHRA, CDR2 YSYEKL. The CDR3 consists of 16 residues. CDR3: CASSQDGVERNQPQHF. CDR3 nucleotides: TGCGCCAGCAGCCAAGATGGAGTCGAACGCAATCAGCCCCAGCATTTT.

This clone was detected a few times. This chain uses TRBV6-6 with TRBJ1-6; 9 bases fit TRBD1. The germline CDR1 and CDR2 sequences are MNHNY and SVGAGI (reference sequence). This CDR3 is built from 14 residues. J was trimmed by 7 bases and V by 6 bases; bases with no gene match: 4. In DNA form, the CDR3 reads TGTGCCAGCAGCTGGGACAGGGCGAATTCACCCCTCCACTTT. As protein: CASSWDRANSPLHF.

This sequence joins TRBV6-1 and TRBJ2-1, with 13 bases that match TRBD2. Germline trimming cut 3 bases from V and 6 bases from J; bases unmatched to any gene: 8. The CDR3 covers 17 residues. CDR1 is MNHNS, CDR2 SASEGT, per germline. Here the CDR3 DNA reads TGTGCCAGCAGTGATCCGGGGGGACTAGCGGGGCCCAATGAGCAGTTCTTC. Protein product: CASSDPGGLAGPNEQFF.

This clone was picked up one time. The V call is TRBV7-9, the J call TRBJ1-6, with 7 bases fitting TRBD1. The germline CDR1 and CDR2 sequences are SEHNR and FQNEAQ (reference sequence). J lost 6 bases, V lost 8 bases, and 13 bases had no gene match. The CDR3 is 16 amino acids. The CDR3 coding sequence is TGTGCCAGCGCGCTCCAAGGACAGGCGGCTAATTCACCCCTCCACTTT. Translated: CASALQGQAANSPLHF.

The genes are TRBV6-6 and TRBJ2-4; 10 bases map to TRBD2. This CDR3 has 16 residues. V shed 2 bases and J 5 bases; nucleotides not matched to a gene: 6. Germline CDR1 reads MNHNY; CDR2 reads SVGAGI (reference sequence). The CDR3 DNA follows: TGTGCCAGCAGTTACAGGCAGCGGGGGGGCCAAAACATTCAGTACTTC. This translates into CASSYRQRGGQNIQYF.

The chain uses TRBV27 and TRBJ1-4; 9 bases fit TRBD1. Germline V gene data show CDR1 as MNHEY and CDR2 as SMNVEV (reference sequence). Losses at the gene ends were 6 bases for V and 0 bases for J; bases not matched to a gene: 8. This CDR3 region has 17 residues. CDR3 protein: CASSPGTGLATNEKLFF. CDR3 coding DNA: TGTGCCAGCAGCCCCGGGACAGGGCTTGCAACTAATGAAAAACTGTTTTTT.

The V and J genes are TRBV2 and TRBJ1-2; 7 bases match TRBD1. The V gene end was trimmed by 1 base and the J gene end by 2 bases; junction bases not matched to a gene: 10. Looked up from germline, CDR1 is SNHLY and CDR2 is FYNNEI. The CDR3 consists of 17 residues. The CDR3 DNA reads TGTGCCAGCAGTGAAGTACCGTTAGGGGGCGCCAACTATGGCTACACCTTC. It codes for CASSEVPLGGANYGYTF.

The genes are TRBV18 and TRBJ1-2; 11 bases agree with TRBD1. The CDR3 loop spans 17 amino acids. The germline V gene has CDR1 KGHSH and CDR2 LQKENI. The junction had 10 bases not matched to a gene; V was cut back by 5 bases and J by 2 bases. CDR3 protein: CASSISSGQGVNYGYTF. In nucleotides, the CDR3 is TGTGCCAGCTCAATAAGCTCGGGACAGGGGGTGAACTATGGCTACACCTTC.